This T cell receptor (beta chain) is from a study of T cell responses to AZD1222 COVID-19 vaccine. Pooling covered second doses at about 4 or about 12 weeks. Regarding this clone: Its specificity is not known.

Libraries were prepared by immunoSEQ multiplex PCR; TCRdb keeps only in-frame clonotypes and omits some of them. Among 95,000 to 100,000 clones listed, about nine tenths were seen once. Germline assignment: CDR1 LNHDA and CDR2 SQIVND (reference sequence). CDR3 size: 15 residues. Trimming took off 3 bases at V and 4 bases at J, with 16 bases between the two ends. Study-level points and caveats: Of the AZD1222 recipients, only 5 to 7 were seropositive at baseline. Scientists sampled the repertoires only once the peak T cell response had passed. Nearly half of unique spike-specific TCRs reportedly avoided B.1.351 and B.1.1.7 mutated regions.

The sequence was obtained from an adult who received the AZD1222 COVID-19 vaccine. The chain uses TRBV19 and TRBJ2-7; TRBD2 might be the D (5 bases). This specimen consisted of peripheral blood, obtained 28 days after the second AZD1222 dose. The CDR3 sequence: CASSIGSLARYEQYF. The CDR3 DNA sequence: TGTGCCAGTAGTATTGGCTCGCTAGCACGGTACGAGCAGTACTTC.